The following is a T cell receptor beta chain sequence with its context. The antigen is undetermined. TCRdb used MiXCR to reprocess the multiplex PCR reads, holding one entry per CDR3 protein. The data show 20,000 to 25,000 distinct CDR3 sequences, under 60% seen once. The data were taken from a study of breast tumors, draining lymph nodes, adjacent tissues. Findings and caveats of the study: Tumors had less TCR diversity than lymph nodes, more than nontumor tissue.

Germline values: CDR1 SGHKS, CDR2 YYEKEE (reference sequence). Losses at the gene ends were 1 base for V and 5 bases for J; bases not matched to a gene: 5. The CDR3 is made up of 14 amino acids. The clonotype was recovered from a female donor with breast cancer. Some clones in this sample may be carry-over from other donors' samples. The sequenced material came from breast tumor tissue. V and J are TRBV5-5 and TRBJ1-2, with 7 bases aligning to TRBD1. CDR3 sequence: CASSLFGTAYGYTF. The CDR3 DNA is TGTGCCAGCAGCTTGTTCGGGACAGCTTATGGCTACACCTTC.